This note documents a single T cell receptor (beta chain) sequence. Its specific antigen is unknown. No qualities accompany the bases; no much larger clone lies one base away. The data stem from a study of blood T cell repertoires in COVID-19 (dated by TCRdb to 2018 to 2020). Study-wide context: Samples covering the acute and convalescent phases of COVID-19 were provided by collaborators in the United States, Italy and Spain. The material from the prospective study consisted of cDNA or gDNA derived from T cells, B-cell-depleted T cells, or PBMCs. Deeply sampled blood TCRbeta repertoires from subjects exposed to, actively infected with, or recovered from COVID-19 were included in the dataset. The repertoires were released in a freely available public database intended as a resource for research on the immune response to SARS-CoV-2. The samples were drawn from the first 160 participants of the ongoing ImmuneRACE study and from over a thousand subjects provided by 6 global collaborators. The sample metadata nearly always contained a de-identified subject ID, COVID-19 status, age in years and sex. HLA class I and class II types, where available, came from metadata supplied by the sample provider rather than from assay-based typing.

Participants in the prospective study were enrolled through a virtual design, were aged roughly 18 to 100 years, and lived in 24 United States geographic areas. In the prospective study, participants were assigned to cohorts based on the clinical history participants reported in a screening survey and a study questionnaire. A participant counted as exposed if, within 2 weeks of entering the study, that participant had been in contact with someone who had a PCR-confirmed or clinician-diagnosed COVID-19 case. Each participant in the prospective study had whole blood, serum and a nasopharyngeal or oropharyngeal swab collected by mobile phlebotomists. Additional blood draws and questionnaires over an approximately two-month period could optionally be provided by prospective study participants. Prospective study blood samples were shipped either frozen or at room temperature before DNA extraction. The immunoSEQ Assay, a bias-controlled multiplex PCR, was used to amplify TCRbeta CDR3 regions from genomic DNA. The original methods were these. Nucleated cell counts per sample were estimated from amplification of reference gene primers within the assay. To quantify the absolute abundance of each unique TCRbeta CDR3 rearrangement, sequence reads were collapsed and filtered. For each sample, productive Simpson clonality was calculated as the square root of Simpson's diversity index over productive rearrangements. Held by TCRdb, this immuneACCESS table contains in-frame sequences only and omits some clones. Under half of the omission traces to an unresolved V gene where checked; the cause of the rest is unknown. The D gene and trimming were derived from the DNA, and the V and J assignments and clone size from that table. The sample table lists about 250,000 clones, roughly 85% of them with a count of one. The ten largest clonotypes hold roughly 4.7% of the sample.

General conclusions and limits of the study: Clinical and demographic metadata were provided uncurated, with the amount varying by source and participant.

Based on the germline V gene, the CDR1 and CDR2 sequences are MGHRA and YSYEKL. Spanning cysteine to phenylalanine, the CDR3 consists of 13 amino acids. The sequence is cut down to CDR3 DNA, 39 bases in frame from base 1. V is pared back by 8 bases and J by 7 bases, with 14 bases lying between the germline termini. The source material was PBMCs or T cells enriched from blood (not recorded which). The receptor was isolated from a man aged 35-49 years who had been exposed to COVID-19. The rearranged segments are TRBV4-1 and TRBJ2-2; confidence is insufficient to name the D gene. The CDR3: CASRDLRNGELFF. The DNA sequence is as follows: TGCGCCAGCCGCGACTTGAGAAACGGGGAGCTGTTTTTT.